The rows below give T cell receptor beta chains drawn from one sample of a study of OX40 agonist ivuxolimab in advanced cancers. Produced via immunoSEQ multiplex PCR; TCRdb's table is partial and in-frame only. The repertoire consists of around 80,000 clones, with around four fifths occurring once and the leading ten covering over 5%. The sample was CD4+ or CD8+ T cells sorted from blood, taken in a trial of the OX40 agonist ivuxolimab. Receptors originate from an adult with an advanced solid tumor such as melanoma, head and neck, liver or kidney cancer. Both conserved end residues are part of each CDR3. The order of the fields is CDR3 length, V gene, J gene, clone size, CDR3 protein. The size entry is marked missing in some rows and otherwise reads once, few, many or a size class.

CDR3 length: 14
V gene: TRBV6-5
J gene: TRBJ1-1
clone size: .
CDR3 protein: CASSFRGDSGEAFF

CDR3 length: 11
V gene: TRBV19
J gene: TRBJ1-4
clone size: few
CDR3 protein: CASSIAGKLFF

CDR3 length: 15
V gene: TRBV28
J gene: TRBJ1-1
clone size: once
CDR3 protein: CASSLREDLVSVAFF

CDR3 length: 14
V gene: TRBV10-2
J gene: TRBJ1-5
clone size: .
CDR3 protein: CASSIDYSNQPQHF

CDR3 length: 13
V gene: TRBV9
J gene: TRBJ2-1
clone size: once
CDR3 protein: CASSVFSGNEQFF

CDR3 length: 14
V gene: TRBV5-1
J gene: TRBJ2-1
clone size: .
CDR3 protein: CASSFAEGYNEQFF

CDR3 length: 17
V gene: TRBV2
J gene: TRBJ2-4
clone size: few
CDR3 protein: CASSDLAAVLAKNIQYF

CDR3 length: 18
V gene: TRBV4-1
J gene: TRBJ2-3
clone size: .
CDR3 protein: CASSQDRPAWGLRDTQYF

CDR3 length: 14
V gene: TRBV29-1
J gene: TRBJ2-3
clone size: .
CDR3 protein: CSARDRGVVDTQYF

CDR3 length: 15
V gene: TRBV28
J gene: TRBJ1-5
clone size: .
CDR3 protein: CASSSPTGGHQPQHF

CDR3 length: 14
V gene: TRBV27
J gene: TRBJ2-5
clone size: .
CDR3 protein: CASSTGANQETQYF

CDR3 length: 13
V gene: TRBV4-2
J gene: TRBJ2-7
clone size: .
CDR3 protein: CASSQGGGSEQYF

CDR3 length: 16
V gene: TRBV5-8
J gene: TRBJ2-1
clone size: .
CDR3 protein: CASSLEGRGPYNEQFF

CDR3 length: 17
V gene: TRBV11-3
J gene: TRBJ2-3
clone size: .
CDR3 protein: CASSLDRRTSGGGTQYF

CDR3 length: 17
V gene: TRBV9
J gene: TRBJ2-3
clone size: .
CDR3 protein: CASSVTGTSGITDTQYF

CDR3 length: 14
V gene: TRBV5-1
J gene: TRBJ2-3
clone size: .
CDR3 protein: CASSLTGAPDTQYF

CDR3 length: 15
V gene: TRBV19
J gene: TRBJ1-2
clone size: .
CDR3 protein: CASSLQTGWNYGYTF

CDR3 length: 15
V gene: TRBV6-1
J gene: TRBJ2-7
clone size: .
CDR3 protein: CASSALGTGAYEQYF

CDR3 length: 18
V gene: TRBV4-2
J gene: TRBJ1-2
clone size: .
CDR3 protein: CASSQDQGRSGFVKGYTF

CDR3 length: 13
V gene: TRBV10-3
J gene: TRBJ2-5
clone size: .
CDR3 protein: CAISGLAQETQYF

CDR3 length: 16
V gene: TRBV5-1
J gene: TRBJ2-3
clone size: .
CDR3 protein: CASHTGRSGGPDTQYF

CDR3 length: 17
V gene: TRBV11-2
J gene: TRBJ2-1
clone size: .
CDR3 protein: CASSREGGRPIYNEQFF

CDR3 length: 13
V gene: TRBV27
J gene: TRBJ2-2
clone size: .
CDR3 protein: CASSGEGPGELFF

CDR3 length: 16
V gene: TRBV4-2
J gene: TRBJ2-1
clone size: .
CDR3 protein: CASSQEGTSGRGLGFF

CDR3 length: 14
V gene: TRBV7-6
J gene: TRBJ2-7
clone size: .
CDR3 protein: CASSLSTGHYEQYF

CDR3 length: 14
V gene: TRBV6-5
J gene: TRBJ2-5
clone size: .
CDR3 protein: CASSYSYRQETQYF

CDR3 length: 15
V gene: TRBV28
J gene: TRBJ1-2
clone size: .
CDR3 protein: CASSSDRAEIYGYTF

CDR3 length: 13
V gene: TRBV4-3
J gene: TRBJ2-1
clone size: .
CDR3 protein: CASSQTAYNEQFF

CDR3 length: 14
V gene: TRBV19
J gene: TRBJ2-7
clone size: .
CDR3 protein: CASSMAGDGDEQYF

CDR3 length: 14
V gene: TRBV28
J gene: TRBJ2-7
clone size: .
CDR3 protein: CASSLPPTGYEQYF

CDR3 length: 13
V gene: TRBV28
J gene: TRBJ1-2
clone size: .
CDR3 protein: CASRASLNYGYTF

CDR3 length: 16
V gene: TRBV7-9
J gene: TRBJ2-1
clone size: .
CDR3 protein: CASSFGTSGRAHEQFF

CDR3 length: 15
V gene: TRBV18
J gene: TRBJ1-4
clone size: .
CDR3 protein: CASSPPGGQSEKLFF

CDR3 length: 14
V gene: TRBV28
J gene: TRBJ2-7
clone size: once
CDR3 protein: CASSLLSRPYEQYF

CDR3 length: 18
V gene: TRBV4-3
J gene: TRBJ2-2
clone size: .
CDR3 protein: CASSRFGLQGSGTGELFF

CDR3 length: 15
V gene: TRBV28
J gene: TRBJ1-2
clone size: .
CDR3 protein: CASSLGPSAVYGYTF

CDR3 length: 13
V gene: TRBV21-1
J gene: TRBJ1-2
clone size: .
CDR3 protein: CASTSGDNYGYTF

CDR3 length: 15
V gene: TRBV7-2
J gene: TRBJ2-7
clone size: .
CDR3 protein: CASSVRQGLHFEQYF

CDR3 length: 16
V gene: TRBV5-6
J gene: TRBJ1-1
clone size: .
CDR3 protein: CASSLYPGTGNTEAFF

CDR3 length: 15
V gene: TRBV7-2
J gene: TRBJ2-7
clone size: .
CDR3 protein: CASSTLTGEAYEQYF

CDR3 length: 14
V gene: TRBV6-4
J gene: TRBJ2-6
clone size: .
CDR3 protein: CASRTDSGANVLTF

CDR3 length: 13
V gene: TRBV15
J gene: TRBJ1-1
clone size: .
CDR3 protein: CATSGGWDTEAFF

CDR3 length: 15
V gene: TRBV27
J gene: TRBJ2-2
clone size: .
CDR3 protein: CASWKAGGRTGELFF

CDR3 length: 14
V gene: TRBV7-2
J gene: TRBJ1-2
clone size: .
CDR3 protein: CASSLAQTVRGYTF

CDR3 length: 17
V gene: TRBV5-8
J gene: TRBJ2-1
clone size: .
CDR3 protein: CASSLGSGTGLDNEQFF

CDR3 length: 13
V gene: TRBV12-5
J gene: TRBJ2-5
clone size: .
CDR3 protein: CASGDGNQETQYF

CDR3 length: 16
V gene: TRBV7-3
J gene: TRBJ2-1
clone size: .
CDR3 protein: CASSVAGAKAYNEQFF

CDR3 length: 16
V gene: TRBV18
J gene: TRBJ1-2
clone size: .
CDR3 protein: CASSPGTGPSNYGYTF

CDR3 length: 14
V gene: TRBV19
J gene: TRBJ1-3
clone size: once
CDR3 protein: CASSPWFYGNTIYF

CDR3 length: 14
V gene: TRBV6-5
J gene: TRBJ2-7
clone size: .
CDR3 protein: CASSSTGNYYEQYF

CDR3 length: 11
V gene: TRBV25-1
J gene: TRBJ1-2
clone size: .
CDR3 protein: CASSEAGSYTF

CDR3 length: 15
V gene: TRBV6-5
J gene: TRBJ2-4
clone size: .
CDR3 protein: CASSLDRASKNIQYF

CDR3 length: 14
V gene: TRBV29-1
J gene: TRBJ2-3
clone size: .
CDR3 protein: CSVERDRATDTQYF

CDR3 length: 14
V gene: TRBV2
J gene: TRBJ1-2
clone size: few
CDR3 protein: CASHGDSLSYGYTF